This paragraph covers one T cell receptor beta chain sequence. This clone's antigen is unknown. No clone much larger than this one lies a single base away; base qualities are absent. The data are from a study of control samples from healthy donors and cancer patients (dated by TCRdb to between 2020 and 2021). Preparation of the library involved the immunoSEQ multiplex PCR assay. TCRdb obtained this table from immuneACCESS and retained in-frame rearrangements with V and J assigned. These tables miss some clones; where compared with another copy, unresolved V genes account for less than half of the shortfall, and the remainder is unexplained. Here the sample has about 130,000 clones; less than 95% occur a single time. Around 8.1% of the sample is in the top ten clones. CDR1 and CDR2 (MNHNY, SVGAGI) derive from the germline V gene (reference sequence). Unmatched junction bases come to 5, with V trimmed by 5 bases and J by 2 bases. The CDR3, cysteine through phenylalanine, is 15 amino acids long. Only the CDR3 region is kept as DNA, spanning 45 bases read in frame from base 1.

The chain uses TRBV6-6 and TRBJ1-3, with TRBD1 identical over 8 junction bases. The sequenced sample was blood. This TCR was sampled from a man aged 18 to 35 in good health. The CDR3 here reads CASSGQGIAGNTIYF. The DNA sequence is as follows: TGTGCCAGCAGTGGACAGGGCATAGCTGGAAACACCATATATTTT.